The present T cell receptor (beta chain) was sequenced within a study of T cell repertoires in urothelial bladder cancer. Background on the study: Resected lesion stages: three cT0, three cTa, three cT1, three cT2+.

Libraries were prepared by immunoSEQ multiplex PCR; TCRdb keeps only in-frame clonotypes and omits some of them. The table records some 1,400 clones, roughly 70% of them present only once. Study-wide results and limits: Median infiltrating lymphocyte percentage was under 2.5% in carcinoma specimens. In carcinoma specimens, a single clone made up to about 15% of infiltrating lymphocytes. Urothelial carcinoma specimens: median roughly 5,600 T cells versus 25,872 in benign.

This clone was counted a single time. Its antigen is not known. Losses at the gene ends were 5 bases for V and 5 bases for J; bases not matched to a gene: 14. The CDR3 runs to 16 residues. Germline V gene lookup returns CDR1 SGHVS and CDR2 FQNEAQ. The specimen sequenced was tumor-infiltrating cells from bladder cancer. This clonotype originated in a human donor with urothelial carcinoma. The chain is built from TRBV7-8 and TRBJ1-2; 7 nucleotides match TRBD1. The DNA of the CDR3 is TGTGCCAGCAGCGAAAATTTTGGAGGGGGCCTTTATGGCTACACCTTC. Translated, it gives CASSENFGGGLYGYTF.